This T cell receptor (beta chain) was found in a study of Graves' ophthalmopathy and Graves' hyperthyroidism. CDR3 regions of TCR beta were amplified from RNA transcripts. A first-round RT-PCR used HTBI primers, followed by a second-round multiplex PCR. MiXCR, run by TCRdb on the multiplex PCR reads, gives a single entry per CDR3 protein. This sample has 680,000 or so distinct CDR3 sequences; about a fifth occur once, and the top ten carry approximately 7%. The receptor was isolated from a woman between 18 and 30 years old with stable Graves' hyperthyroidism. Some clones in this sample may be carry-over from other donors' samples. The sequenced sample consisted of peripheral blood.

The CDR3 reads CASSDSKWPMEGETQYF. For the CDR3, the DNA is TGTGCCAGCAGCGATAGCAAATGGCCGATGGAAGGGGAGACCCAGTACTTC. The chain combines TRBV11-1 with TRBJ2-5; D ambiguous. The CDR3 spans 17 residues. Looked up from germline, CDR1 is SGHAT and CDR2 is FQDESV (reference sequence). With 5 bases removed from V and 5 bases from J, the gap between germline ends came to 24 bases.